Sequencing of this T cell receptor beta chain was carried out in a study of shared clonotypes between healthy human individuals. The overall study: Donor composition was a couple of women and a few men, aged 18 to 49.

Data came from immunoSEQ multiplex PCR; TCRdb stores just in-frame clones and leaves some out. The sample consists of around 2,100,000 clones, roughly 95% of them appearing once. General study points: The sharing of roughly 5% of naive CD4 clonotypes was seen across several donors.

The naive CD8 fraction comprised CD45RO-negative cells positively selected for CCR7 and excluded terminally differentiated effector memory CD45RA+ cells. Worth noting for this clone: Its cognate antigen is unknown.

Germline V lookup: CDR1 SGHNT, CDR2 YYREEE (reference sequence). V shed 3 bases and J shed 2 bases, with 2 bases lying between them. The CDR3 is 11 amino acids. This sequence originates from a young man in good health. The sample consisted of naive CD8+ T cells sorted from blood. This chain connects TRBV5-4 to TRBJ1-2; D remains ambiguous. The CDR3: CASSSNYGYTF. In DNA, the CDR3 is TGTGCCAGCAGCTCCAACTATGGCTACACCTTC. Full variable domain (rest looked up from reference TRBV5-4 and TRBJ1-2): ETGVTQSPTHLIKTRGQQVTLRCSSQSGHNTVSWYQQALGQGPQFIFQYYREEENGRGNFPPRFSGLQFPNYSSELNVNALELDDSALYLCASSSNYGYTFGSGTRLTVV.